This TCR beta chain was identified during a study of T cell changes during pregnancy in multiple sclerosis. Only in-frame clones appear in the TCRdb table, and some are missing; sequencing was by immunoSEQ multiplex PCR. The data show approximately 59,000 clones, with 80% to 95% seen just once and 0.36% held by the top ten. This TCR derives from a female donor with multiple sclerosis, enrolled in a pregnancy study. The source material was CD4+ T cells from peripheral blood mononuclear cells, sampled before pregnancy.

CDR3 protein: CASSSLRTGEAFF. The CDR3 region has the DNA TGTGCCAGCAGCTCTCTCAGGACAGGTGAAGCTTTCTTT. This chain links TRBV11-3 with TRBJ1-1, with TRBD1 matching 7 bases. The CDR3 runs 13 residues. The germline V gene has CDR1 SGHNT and CDR2 YENEEA. V gave up 4 bases and J gave up 7 bases; unmatched junction bases: 6.